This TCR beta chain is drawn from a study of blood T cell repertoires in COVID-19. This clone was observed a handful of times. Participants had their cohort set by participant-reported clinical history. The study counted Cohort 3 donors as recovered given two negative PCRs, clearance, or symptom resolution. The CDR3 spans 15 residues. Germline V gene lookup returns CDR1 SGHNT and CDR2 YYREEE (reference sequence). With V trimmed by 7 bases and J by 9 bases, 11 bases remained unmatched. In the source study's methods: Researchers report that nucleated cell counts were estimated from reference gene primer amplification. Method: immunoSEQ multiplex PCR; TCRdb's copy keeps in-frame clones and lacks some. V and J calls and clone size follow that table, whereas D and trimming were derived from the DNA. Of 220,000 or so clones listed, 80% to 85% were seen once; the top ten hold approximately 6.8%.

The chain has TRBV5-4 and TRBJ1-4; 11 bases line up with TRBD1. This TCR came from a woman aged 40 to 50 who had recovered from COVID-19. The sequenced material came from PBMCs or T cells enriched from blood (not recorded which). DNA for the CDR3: TGTGCCAGCGGGTCGACCGGACAGGGGGCGAAAAAACTGTTTTTT. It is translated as CASGSTGQGAKKLFF.